These 3 T cell receptor beta chains were sequenced from one sample in a study of T-cell memory formation after mild COVID-19. TCRdb redid the calling of the 5' RACE reads with MiXCR, one entry per CDR3 protein. The table lists roughly 350,000 distinct CDR3 sequences, approximately 14% of them singletons. Source material: PBMCs or a T cell subset sorted from them (not recorded which). The source of these receptors is a young man who had mild COVID-19 (a few samples of this study predate the infection). Cell type and time point are not known.

This chain connects TRBV7-2 to TRBJ2-4; D might be TRBD2 (5 bases). V lost 3 bases and J lost 6, with 18 bases in between. This CDR3 has 16 residues. In germline, CDR1 is SGHTA, CDR2 FQGNSA. The CDR3 reads CASSLRSGSHRNIQYF. The DNA for the CDR3 is TGTGCCAGCAGCTTGAGGTCTGGGAGCCACAGAAACATTCAGTACTTC.

This clonotype was detected once. This chain uses TRBV5-5 with TRBJ2-1; 9 bases map to TRBD2. V shed 3 bases and J 4 bases; nucleotides not matched to a gene: 5. Germline V lookup: CDR1 SGHKS, CDR2 YYEKEE (reference sequence). The length of the CDR3 is 15 residues. The chain's CDR3 is CASSSRLADYNEQFF. In DNA form, the CDR3 reads TGTGCCAGCAGCTCCCGACTAGCGGATTACAATGAGCAGTTCTTC.

The V call is TRBV11-1, the J call TRBJ2-3; D is uncertain. The V gene's germline CDR1 is SGHAT and CDR2 FQDESV (reference sequence). V lost 8 bases, J lost 6 bases, and 15 bases lay in between. The CDR3 has 13 residues. The CDR3 reads CASAQQPGDTQYF. In nucleotides, the CDR3 is TGTGCCAGCGCCCAACAGCCCGGCGATACGCAGTATTTT.